This is a list of T cell receptor beta chains from one sample in a study of shared clonotypes between healthy human individuals. The repertoire was sequenced with immunoSEQ multiplex PCR; TCRdb's copy has only in-frame clones and lacks some. The sample lists around 1.9 million clones; roughly 91% were seen once. Input material: naive CD8+ T cells from PBMCs. These receptors were taken from a man between 18 and 29 years old in good health. Some clones in this sample may be carry-over from other donors' samples. Each CDR3 is given with its conserved first and last residue. The order of the fields is D gene, J gene, V gene, clone size, CDR3 protein, CDR3 DNA. A D gene is named only where the DNA matches it firmly. A clone size is listed for some rows: how often the clone was seen (once, few, many), or a class if it is expanded.

TRBD1,TRBJ2-7,TRBV11-2,.,CASSAWPGQGTYEQYF,TGTGCCAGCAGCGCGTGGCCGGGACAGGGAACCTACGAGCAGTACTTC
TRBD2,TRBJ2-2,TRBV7-9,.,CASSWSEGLAGELFF,TGTGCCAGCAGCTGGTCCGAGGGACTAGCTGGGGAGCTGTTTTTT
.,TRBJ1-2,TRBV9,.,CASSPTGGGLRDGYTF,TGTGCCAGCAGCCCCACCGGTGGGGGGCTGAGGGATGGCTACACCTTC
.,TRBJ1-6,TRBV6-5,.,CASSYTAIRPLHF,TGTGCCAGCAGTTACACAGCCATTCGGCCCCTCCACTTT
.,TRBJ2-7,TRBV11-2,.,CASSLWSYEQYF,TGTGCCAGCAGCCTGTGGAGCTACGAGCAGTACTTC
.,TRBJ1-2,TRBV27,.,CASSLGGAPYGYTF,TGTGCCAGCAGTTTAGGCGGAGCCCCCTATGGCTACACCTTC
.,TRBJ2-2,TRBV18,.,CASSALSGTGELFF,TGTGCCAGCTCTGCCCTATCGGGCACCGGGGAGCTGTTTTTT
.,TRBJ1-3,TRBV10-3,.,CAISVARGSGNTIYF,TGTGCCATCAGTGTGGCCAGGGGCTCTGGAAACACCATATATTTT
.,TRBJ2-2,TRBV27,.,CASAARWGGELFF,TGTGCCAGCGCCGCCCGATGGGGCGGGGAGCTGTTTTTT
.,TRBJ2-1,TRBV27,.,CASTARLENEQFF,TGTGCCAGCACCGCCCGGCTGGAGAATGAGCAGTTCTTC
.,TRBJ2-1,TRBV27,once,CASSLVQGSEQFF,TGTGCCAGCAGTTTAGTCCAGGGCAGTGAGCAGTTCTTC
.,TRBJ2-7,TRBV5-4,.,CASSLKFDGTLGEQYF,TGTGCCAGCAGCTTGAAGTTCGATGGGACCTTGGGAGAGCAGTACTTC
.,TRBJ2-7,TRBV13,few,CASSPQSSYEQYF,TGTGCCAGCAGCCCCCAGAGCTCCTACGAGCAGTACTTC
.,TRBJ1-2,TRBV23-1,.,CASRQTGQMCGYTF,TGCGCCAGCAGGCAGACTGGACAGATGTGTGGCTACACCTTC
TRBD2,TRBJ2-5,TRBV9,.,CASSARGVTETQYF,TGTGCCAGCAGCGCCCGGGGGGTTACAGAGACCCAGTACTTC
.,TRBJ2-5,TRBV4-1,.,CASSQVFGSGKETQYF,TGCGCCAGCAGCCAAGTCTTCGGGAGTGGAAAAGAGACCCAGTACTTC
TRBD2,TRBJ2-3,TRBV27,.,CASSMLAGVDTQYF,TGTGCCAGCAGTATGCTAGCGGGAGTAGATACGCAGTATTTT
.,TRBJ2-7,TRBV7-9,.,CASSHPIRGAEQYF,TGTGCCAGCAGCCACCCAATCCGGGGTGCCGAGCAGTACTTC
TRBD1,TRBJ1-5,TRBV28,.,CASSLNRGSNQPQHF,TGTGCCAGCAGTTTGAACAGGGGAAGCAATCAGCCCCAGCATTTT
.,TRBJ2-2,TRBV27,.,CASSRSNTGELFF,TGTGCCAGCTCGAGGTCGAACACCGGGGAGCTGTTTTTT
TRBD2,TRBJ2-7,TRBV28,.,CASSSLAGLHPSYEQYF,TGTGCCAGCAGTTCCCTAGCGGGCCTCCACCCCTCCTACGAGCAGTACTTC
.,TRBJ2-7,TRBV27,.,CASSYGSGSYEQYF,TGTGCCAGCAGTTACGGGAGTGGCTCCTACGAGCAGTACTTC
.,TRBJ2-7,TRBV7-8,few,CASSLAGAEQYF,TGTGCCAGCAGCTTAGCAGGGGCCGAGCAGTACTTC
.,TRBJ2-7,TRBV27,.,CASRQTVSYEQYF,TGTGCCAGCCGACAGACGGTCTCCTACGAGCAGTACTTC
.,TRBJ2-5,TRBV12-5,.,CASGLAPPTGVQETQYF,TGTGCTAGTGGTTTGGCCCCCCCGACAGGAGTCCAAGAGACCCAGTACTTC
.,TRBJ2-7,TRBV6-5,.,CASRAAEFYEQYF,TGTGCCAGCAGGGCAGCCGAGTTTTACGAGCAGTACTTC
.,TRBJ2-1,TRBV5-6,once,CASSVGGVANEQFF,TGTGCCAGCAGCGTAGGCGGGGTGGCAAATGAGCAGTTCTTC
.,TRBJ1-1,TRBV4-2,.,CASVGTEAFF,TGTGCCAGCGTGGGCACTGAAGCTTTCTTT
.,TRBJ1-2,TRBV27,.,CASSPGPSHGYTF,TGTGCCAGCAGTCCCGGCCCAAGTCATGGCTACACCTTC
.,TRBJ2-1,TRBV7-3,.,CASSFDGYNEQFF,TGTGCCAGCAGCTTTGACGGATACAATGAGCAGTTCTTC
.,TRBJ2-7,TRBV7-2,.,CASRLWYEQYF,TGTGCCAGCAGGTTGTGGTACGAGCAGTACTTC
.,TRBJ2-5,TRBV14,.,CASSHLTGGRETQYF,TGTGCCAGCAGCCATCTGACAGGAGGCAGGGAGACCCAGTACTTC
.,TRBJ2-2,TRBV27,.,CASREGRATGELFF,TGTGCCAGCAGAGAGGGCCGGGCCACCGGGGAGCTGTTTTTT
.,TRBJ2-1,TRBV6-1,.,CASSAYYNEQFF,TGTGCCAGCAGTGCCTATTACAATGAGCAGTTCTTC
.,TRBJ1-1,TRBV5-6,.,CASSLTRRYTEAFF,TGTGCCAGCAGCTTAACTAGAAGGTACACTGAAGCTTTCTTT
TRBD2,TRBJ2-7,TRBV10-3,.,CAISVLSSGSTLSYEQYF,TGTGCCATCAGTGTCTTGTCTAGCGGGAGTACCCTGTCCTACGAGCAGTACTTC
.,TRBJ2-1,TRBV5-1,.,CASSARWGINEQFF,TGCGCCAGCAGCGCCCGGTGGGGGATCAATGAGCAGTTCTTC
TRBD1,TRBJ1-2,TRBV4-1,.,CASSQVDREGRGYGYTF,TGCGCCAGCAGCCAAGTGGACAGGGAAGGTCGGGGCTATGGCTACACCTTC
TRBD1,TRBJ1-5,TRBV27,.,CASSLITGDQPQHF,TGTGCCAGCAGTTTAATAACAGGGGACCAGCCCCAGCATTTT
.,TRBJ1-1,TRBV6-5,few,CASSMTGLNTEAFF,TGTGCCAGCAGTATGACAGGATTGAACACTGAAGCTTTCTTT
.,TRBJ2-1,TRBV19,.,CASTDGAAWTVF,TGTGCCAGTACTGACGGGGCGGCGTGGACGGTCTTC
.,TRBJ1-5,TRBV10-2,.,CASSDSTVDLNQPQHF,TGCGCCAGCAGTGACTCGACAGTAGACTTGAATCAGCCCCAGCATTTT
.,TRBJ2-3,TRBV7-9,few,CASSLGVGSTDTQYF,TGTGCCAGCAGCTTAGGCGTAGGGAGCACAGATACGCAGTATTTT
.,TRBJ2-5,TRBV4-3,.,CASSPGTHQETQYF,TGCGCCAGCAGCCCCGGGACCCACCAAGAGACCCAGTACTTC
TRBD1,TRBJ2-1,TRBV18,.,CASSPGQGARNEQFF,TGTGCCAGCTCACCTGGACAGGGGGCAAGGAATGAGCAGTTCTTC
.,TRBJ2-1,TRBV4-3,.,CASSHGLPLLNEQFF,TGCGCCAGCAGCCACGGACTACCGCTATTGAATGAGCAGTTCTTC
.,TRBJ2-7,TRBV5-1,once,CASSLPSASYEQYF,TGCGCCAGCAGCTTGCCTAGCGCCTCCTACGAGCAGTACTTC
.,TRBJ1-5,TRBV4-2,once,CASSQEAGDSNQPQHF,TGTGCCAGCAGCCAAGAGGCAGGAGATAGCAATCAGCCCCAGCATTTT
TRBD1,TRBJ2-5,TRBV19,.,CASSIAGQGAGETQYF,TGTGCCAGTAGTATAGCCGGACAGGGGGCGGGTGAGACCCAGTACTTC